What follows are 32 T cell receptor beta chains derived from one specimen sequenced in a study of blood T cell repertoires in COVID-19. The repertoire was sequenced with immunoSEQ multiplex PCR; TCRdb's copy has only in-frame clones and lacks some. The table records some 160,000 clones, approximately 86% of them present only once. Source material: peripheral blood. The receptors were sampled from an elderly woman with COVID-19, enrolled during active disease.

This sequence joins TRBV5-5 and TRBJ2-6; 12 bases fit TRBD1. This CDR3 comprises 19 residues. V lost 1 base and J lost 1; bases outside the gene matches: 6. Germline CDR1 is SGHKS and CDR2 is YYEKEE (reference sequence). The CDR3 is CASSLRPGQGASGANVLTF. CDR3 sequence (DNA): TGTGCCAGCAGCTTGCGCCCGGGACAGGGGGCGTCTGGGGCCAACGTCCTGACTTTC.

This clone appeared a single time. This chain links TRBV5-1 with TRBJ2-2; TRBD2 agrees at 7 bases. Unmatched junction bases numbered 8, after V lost 1 base and J lost 5 bases. This CDR3 comprises 16 residues. The germline V gene encodes CDR1 SGHRS and CDR2 YFSETQ. CDR3: CASSLSGGGPTGELFF. Written as DNA, the CDR3 is TGCGCCAGCAGCTTGTCCGGGGGAGGGCCAACCGGGGAGCTGTTTTTT.

The gene calls are TRBV6-6 and TRBJ2-3, with D possibly matching TRBD2 (5 bases). The ends were cut back, 6 bases at V and 4 bases at J, with 11 bases in the middle. Germline CDR1 reads MNHNY; CDR2 reads SVGAGI (reference sequence). This CDR3 spans 13 amino acids. In nucleotides, the CDR3 is TGTGCCAGCAGCCAACCCGGGGCAGATACGCAGTATTTT. As protein: CASSQPGADTQYF.

This clone appeared a single time. The rearrangement links TRBV29-1 to TRBJ1-2; tentative D call: TRBD1 (6 bases). V was trimmed by 4 bases and J by 3 bases, leaving 12 bases between them. The CDR3 length is 13 residues. Looked up from germline, CDR1 is SQVTM and CDR2 is ANQGSEA. Here the CDR3 reads CSVGRAGDYGYTF. CDR3 bases: TGCAGCGTTGGTCGTGCAGGGGACTATGGCTACACCTTC.

This clone was recorded once. V is TRBV28 and J is TRBJ1-2; possible D gene TRBD1, 6 bases. The CDR3 is 15 amino acids. Germline CDR1 is MDHEN and CDR2 is SYDVKM. Trimming removed 2 bases from V and 1 base from J, with 11 bases in between. CDR3 loop: CASSLVAGVNYGYTF. CDR3 sequence (DNA): TGTGCCAGCAGTTTAGTGGCAGGGGTTAACTATGGCTACACCTTC.

This rearrangement joins TRBV18 to TRBJ1-1; tentative D call: TRBD1 (5 bases). V lost 2 bases and J lost 5, with 6 bases in between. CDR1 KGHSH and CDR2 LQKENI come from the germline V gene. The length of the CDR3 is 12 residues. In nucleotides, the CDR3 is TGTGCCAGCTCACCAAAGGGGACTGAAGCTTTCTTT. This sequence encodes CASSPKGTEAFF.

This sequence joins TRBV29-1 and TRBJ1-3, with a tentative D call TRBD1 (5 bases). The V and J ends lost 4 bases and 0 bases respectively, with 10 bases between them. CDR1 and CDR2 (germline): SQVTM, ANQGSEA. The CDR3 has 14 residues. The CDR3 reads CSVAAGGSGNTIYF. CDR3 DNA sequence: TGCAGCGTTGCAGCGGGGGGCTCTGGAAACACCATATATTTT.

V and J are TRBV11-2 and TRBJ2-5; 10 nucleotides line up with TRBD1. The germline V gene encodes CDR1 SGHAT and CDR2 FQNNGV. This CDR3 is built from 14 residues. V was clipped by 5 bases and J by 8 bases; unmatched bases: 8. The CDR3 protein is CASSRPDRGGTQYF. Written as DNA, the CDR3 is TGTGCCAGCAGCCGCCCGGACAGGGGGGGAACCCAGTACTTC.

The genes are TRBV19 and TRBJ2-6; 8 bases agree with TRBD1. With V trimmed by 3 bases and J by 4 bases, 17 bases remained unmatched. Germline CDR1 and CDR2: LNHDA and SQIVND (reference sequence). The CDR3 loop spans 20 amino acids. CDR3 protein: CASSIRRWQGAPGGANVLTF. CDR3 sequence (DNA): TGTGCCAGTAGTATTCGGAGGTGGCAGGGGGCCCCGGGAGGGGCCAACGTCCTGACTTTC.

A few counts support this clone. The chain uses TRBV5-6 and TRBJ2-7; weak D call: TRBD1 (6 bases). Germline V CDR1 and CDR2: SGHDT, YYEEEE. V lost 4 bases and J 2 bases, leaving 10 bases between the germline ends. This CDR3 spans 13 amino acids. The chain's CDR3 is CASSRQVAYEQYF. The CDR3 DNA follows: TGTGCCAGCAGCCGACAGGTTGCCTACGAGCAGTACTTC.

The genes are TRBV6-2 or TRBV6-3 and TRBJ2-7; no definite D call. Germline V gives CDR1 MNHEY, CDR2 SVGEGT. V was cut by 2 bases and J by 3 bases, with 11 bases left in between. The CDR3 runs 14 residues. The CDR3 DNA reads TGTGCCAGCAGTTACCGCCCACAAAGCTACGAGCAGTACTTC. It yields the protein CASSYRPQSYEQYF.

The chain is built from TRBV2 and TRBJ2-1; the match to TRBD2 covers 12 bases. Germline V CDR1 and CDR2: SNHLY, FYNNEI. The V gene end was trimmed by 5 bases and the J gene end by 8 bases; junction bases not matched to a gene: 7. This CDR3 spans 15 amino acids. CDR3 in DNA: TGTGCCAGCAGTAGCCCTAGCGGGAGGGCCCATGAGCAGTTCTTC. Protein product: CASSSPSGRAHEQFF.

The chain uses TRBV6-5 and TRBJ1-1; 7 nucleotides match TRBD1. This CDR3 has 14 residues. Germline loops: CDR1 MNHEY, CDR2 SVGAGI. With 5 bases clipped from V and 9 bases from J, the junction kept 12 bases outside the gene matches. DNA for the CDR3: TGTGCCAGCAGTCACACTAGACAGGGATCGAAAGCTTTCTTT. This translates into CASSHTRQGSKAFF.

This sequence joins TRBV5-1 and TRBJ2-1; 7 bases match TRBD1. The CDR3 has 15 amino acids. V was clipped by 3 bases and J by 4 bases; unmatched bases: 7. CDR1 SGHRS and CDR2 YFSETQ come from the germline V gene. The CDR3 nucleotides read TGCGCCAGCAGCTACACAGGGGTCAGGTACAATGAGCAGTTCTTC. This gives the protein CASSYTGVRYNEQFF.

This clone occurred once. This chain links TRBV4-2 with TRBJ1-1; TRBD1 aligns across 9 bases. The CDR3 runs to 17 residues. Germline V gene sequence: CDR1 LGHNA, CDR2 YNFKEQ. V shed 2 bases, J shed 2 bases, and the junction held 9 bases outside the gene matches. CDR3 protein: CASSQRTGEVVNTEAFF. For the CDR3, the DNA is TGTGCCAGCAGCCAAAGGACAGGGGAGGTTGTCAACACTGAAGCTTTCTTT.

The chain carries TRBV5-6 and TRBJ2-3; 9 bases fit TRBD1. CDR1 and CDR2 from the germline V gene are SGHDT and YYEEEE. V lost 0 bases, J lost 4 bases, and 3 bases stayed unmatched. This CDR3 spans 15 amino acids. CDR3 residues: CASSLDRGLSDTQYF. The CDR3 nucleotides read TGTGCCAGCAGCTTGGACAGGGGGCTTTCAGATACGCAGTATTTT.

The chain combines TRBV28 with TRBJ2-1, with 7 bases that match TRBD1. The germline gives CDR1 MDHEN, CDR2 SYDVKM. This CDR3 spans 14 amino acids. V was clipped by 6 bases and J by 0 bases; unmatched bases: 2. In DNA form, the CDR3 reads TGTGCCAGCAGGACAGGGCGCTCCTACAATGAGCAGTTCTTC. Its protein is CASRTGRSYNEQFF.

This chain uses TRBV5-1 with TRBJ2-7, with 7 bases identical to TRBD1. V lost 1 base and J lost 2; bases outside the gene matches: 3. Germline CDR1 and CDR2: SGHRS and YFSETQ. The CDR3 has 14 residues. This chain's CDR3 is CASSLRGQPYEQYF. CDR3 sequence (DNA): TGCGCCAGCAGCTTGAGGGGGCAGCCCTACGAGCAGTACTTC.

This chain connects TRBV27 to TRBJ1-2, with 10 bases aligning to TRBD1. Germline CDR1 is MNHEY and CDR2 is SMNVEV (reference sequence). This CDR3 is built from 15 residues. V lost 3 bases and J lost 4; bases outside the gene matches: 5. The CDR3 region has the DNA TGTGCCAGCAGTTTGACAGGGGGCGCAGTCTATGGCTACACCTTC. This gives the protein CASSLTGGAVYGYTF.

This rearrangement joins TRBV5-1 to TRBJ2-6; D may be TRBD2 (5 bases). The CDR3 extends over 15 amino acids. V was pared by 0 bases and J by 3 bases, with 7 bases between. Germline V lookup: CDR1 SGHRS, CDR2 YFSETQ. The CDR3 bases are TGCGCCAGCAGCTTGGAGGCGGGTGGGGCCAACGTCCTGACTTTC. Translating it yields CASSLEAGGANVLTF.

This clone has just a few counts. The rearrangement joins TRBV7-9 to TRBJ2-7, with 12 bases fitting TRBD2. In germline, CDR1 is SEHNR, CDR2 FQNEAQ (reference sequence). With V trimmed by 5 bases and J by 3 bases, 5 bases remained unmatched. The CDR3 runs to 15 residues. The CDR3 loop is CASSHGLAGLYEQYF. CDR3 nucleotides: TGTGCCAGCAGCCATGGACTAGCGGGACTCTACGAGCAGTACTTC. The variable domain in full, completed from reference TRBV7-9 and TRBJ2-7, reads DTGVSQNPRHKITKRGQNVTFRCDPISEHNRLYWYRQTLGQGPEFLTYFQNEAQLEKSRLLSDRFSAERPKGSFSTLEIQRTEQGDSAMYLCASSHGLAGLYEQYFGPGTRLTVT.

The rearrangement uses TRBV6-1 and TRBJ2-7; 9 nucleotides align to TRBD1. J was trimmed by 3 bases and V by 5 bases; bases with no gene match: 8. CDR3 length: 15 amino acids. Germline V gives CDR1 MNHNS, CDR2 SASEGT. CDR3 amino acids: CASSQPGQGHYEQYF. CDR3 DNA sequence: TGTGCCAGCAGTCAACCGGGACAGGGACACTACGAGCAGTACTTC.

A few counts support this clone. The genes are TRBV10-3 and TRBJ2-1; tentatively, D is TRBD2 (5 bases). The germline V gene has CDR1 ENHRY and CDR2 SYGVKD. This CDR3 region has 14 residues. The V gene lost 6 bases and the J gene lost 0 bases, with 9 bases spanning the gap. The DNA for the CDR3 is TGTGCCATCAGGGACTTGGACTCCTACAATGAGCAGTTCTTC. It codes for CAIRDLDSYNEQFF.

The V gene is TRBV5-1, the J gene TRBJ1-1, with D perhaps matching TRBD1 (6 bases). V lost 3 bases, J lost 0 bases, and 12 bases lay in between. The germline gives CDR1 SGHRS, CDR2 YFSETQ. This CDR3 region has 15 residues. This chain's CDR3 is CASSSPGQLNTEAFF. Here the CDR3 DNA reads TGCGCCAGCAGCTCGCCGGGACAACTGAACACTGAAGCTTTCTTT.

The V call is TRBV5-1, the J call TRBJ2-5; D not resolved. The CDR3 length is 13 residues. Germline V gene sequence: CDR1 SGHRS, CDR2 YFSETQ. Trimming took off 0 bases at V and 2 bases at J, with 5 bases between the two ends. The CDR3 DNA reads TGCGCCAGCAGCTTGGATCAGCAAGAGACCCAGTACTTC. Residues: CASSLDQQETQYF.

The chain links TRBV28 to TRBJ1-4; D possibly corresponds to TRBD1 (5 bases). V lost 6 bases to trimming and J lost 2 bases, with 13 bases between them. CDR1 MDHEN and CDR2 SYDVKM come from the germline V gene. The CDR3 length is 15 residues. The CDR3 spells CASSPGGVTNEKLFF. The DNA for the CDR3 is TGTGCCAGCAGCCCCGGGGGAGTCACTAATGAAAAACTGTTTTTT.

The gene calls are TRBV28 and TRBJ1-3; D gene uncertain. Germline loops: CDR1 MDHEN, CDR2 SYDVKM. This CDR3 has 12 residues. Between the trimmed V and J ends, which lost 6 bases and 2 bases, there was a span of 5 bases. CDR3 in DNA: TGTGCCAGCAGGACAACTGGAAACACCATATATTTT. Its protein is CASRTTGNTIYF.

This clone was seen only once. V and J are TRBV5-1 and TRBJ2-3; 7 bases agree with TRBD1. Germline assignment: CDR1 SGHRS and CDR2 YFSETQ. The CDR3 loop spans 16 amino acids. Unmatched junction bases numbered 10, after V lost 4 bases and J lost 2 bases. CDR3 loop: CASSPGTALATDTQYF. The CDR3 bases are TGCGCCAGCAGCCCTGGGACAGCCCTCGCCACAGATACGCAGTATTTT.

The chain carries TRBV28 and TRBJ2-1, with 13 bases that match TRBD2. The V gene end was trimmed by 4 bases and the J gene end by 4 bases; junction bases not matched to a gene: 7. CDR3 length equals 17 residues. The germline V gene has CDR1 MDHEN and CDR2 SYDVKM. The CDR3 region is CASSSRTSGRGYNEQFF. CDR3 sequence (DNA): TGTGCCAGCAGTTCCCGGACTAGCGGGAGAGGATACAATGAGCAGTTCTTC.

The genes are TRBV28 and TRBJ1-1; possible D gene TRBD1, 5 bases. The V end was cut by 5 bases, the J end by 4 bases, with 14 bases between. Germline assignment: CDR1 MDHEN and CDR2 SYDVKM. The CDR3 has 14 amino acids. The CDR3 DNA reads as TGTGCCAGCAGTGGGACTAGTGTGGGCACTGAAGCTTTCTTT. This encodes CASSGTSVGTEAFF. Variable domain in full (rest from reference TRBV28 and TRBJ1-1): DVKVTQSSRYLVKRTGEKVFLECVQDMDHENMFWYRQDPGLGLRLIYFSYDVKMKEKGDIPEGYSVSREKKERFSLILESASTNQTSMYLCASSGTSVGTEAFFGQGTRLTVV.

The sample holds one count of this clone. This sequence joins TRBV21-1 and TRBJ1-1; TRBD1, as called in the table, went unchecked against the DNA. TRBV21-1 is listed as a pseudogene. This CDR3 is built from 13 residues. CDR3: CASRRGIGTEAFF. The CDR3 DNA reads TGTGCCAGCAGGAGGGGGATCGGCACTGAAGCTTTCTTT.

This chain joins TRBV4-3 and TRBJ2-7; possibly TRBD2 for D (6 bases). CDR3 length equals 17 residues. Germline CDR1 reads LGHNA; CDR2 reads YSLEER. Trimming shortened V by 1 base and J by 6 bases, and 22 bases separated the two germline ends. CDR3 amino acids: CASSQGGVGQGIGEQYF. The CDR3 nucleotides read TGCGCCAGCAGCCAAGGGGGGGTAGGGCAGGGTATAGGCGAGCAGTACTTC.